Below are 18 T cell receptor beta chains sequenced from a single sample in a study of prognosis after radiotherapy for stage I lung cancer. Genomic DNA provided the template from which TCR beta CDR3 was amplified by two-round multiplex PCR. Primers were specific to each TRBV and TRBJ gene in first-round PCR. MiXCR, run by TCRdb on the multiplex PCR reads, gives a single entry per CDR3 protein. This sample has 20,000 to 25,000 distinct CDR3 sequences, with approximately 39% found just once. The source was PBMCs, collected before or after stereotactic body radiation therapy (not recorded which). Every receptor here comes from a donor of 50 years or more with non-small cell lung cancer.

The CDR3 reads CASGFVASGYNEQFF. The CDR3 DNA sequence: TGTGCCAGCGGCTTTGTGGCTAGCGGATACAATGAGCAGTTCTTC. J is TRBJ2-1 and V is TRBV6-1, with TRBD2 matching 7 bases. The ends lost 8 bases at V and 4 bases at J; junction bases unmatched: 11. The CDR3 contains 15 residues. The germline V gene encodes CDR1 MNHNS and CDR2 SASEGT.

This clonotype was seen many times. The chain links TRBV4-1 to TRBJ2-5; 14 bases agree with TRBD2. The CDR3 consists of 17 residues. V shed 0 bases, J shed 4 bases, and the junction held 4 bases outside the gene matches. The germline V gene encodes CDR1 MGHRA and CDR2 YSYEKL. CDR3 loop: CASSQEEGTSGGETQYF. As DNA, the CDR3 is TGCGCCAGCAGCCAAGAGGAGGGGACTAGCGGGGGAGAGACCCAGTACTTC.

In this sample, this clonotype turned up a few times. With a much larger clone just one base away, this may be a read error. The chain employs TRBV7-9 and TRBJ1-1; possibly TRBD1 for D (5 bases). Germline V CDR1 and CDR2: SEHNR, FQNEAQ (reference sequence). The ends were cut back, 4 bases at V and 11 bases at J, with 11 bases in the middle. This CDR3 region has 11 residues. As DNA, the CDR3 is TGTGCCAGCAGCTCCCCAGGGCTCGCTTTCTTT. Its translation is CASSSPGLAFF.

This clonotype was seen many times. The rearrangement uses TRBV7-3 and TRBJ2-1; D remains ambiguous. With 2 bases removed from V and 3 bases from J, the gap between germline ends came to 11 bases. Germline CDR1 SGHTA, CDR2 FQGTGA. The CDR3 is 15 amino acids. The CDR3 DNA reads as TGTGCCAGCAGCTTAGCAGGTCCCGACTACAATGAGCAGTTCTTC. Translation gives CASSLAGPDYNEQFF.

A remark on this clonotype: An end of the junction differs from the germline gene, which may be a read error. CDR3 DNA: TGTGCCGGCAGCTCGGGACAGGCCGTCTATGGCTACACCTTC. This translates into CAGSSGQAVYGYTF. The chain employs TRBV9 and TRBJ1-2; TRBD1 aligns across 8 bases. Germline loops: CDR1 SGDLS, CDR2 YYNGEE. The CDR3 extends over 14 amino acids.

This clonotype occurred many times. The chain joins TRBV28 to TRBJ1-2; D remains ambiguous. The V gene's germline CDR1 is MDHEN and CDR2 SYDVKM. V was shortened by 7 bases and J by 2 bases, with 14 bases between the two germline ends. This CDR3 is 14 amino acids long. Here the CDR3 DNA reads TGTGCCAGCATCGTCCGCCCGGGGAACTATGGCTACACCTTC. This encodes CASIVRPGNYGYTF.

Details on this clonotype: The likely explanation is a read error, given a far larger clone one base away. The J gene is TRBJ2-5, the V gene TRBV18, with 9 bases matching TRBD2. The better agreement between TRBJ2-1 and the DNA end casts doubt on the J call. This CDR3 contains 14 residues. CDR1 KGHSH and CDR2 LQKENI come from the germline V gene. CDR3 nucleotide sequence: TGTGCCAGCTCACCCGTGACTAGCGGAAGTGAGCAGTTCTTC. Translating gives CASSPVTSGSEQFF.

This clonotype was found many times. The gene calls are TRBV6-1 and TRBJ2-3; no clear D. CDR1 MNHNS and CDR2 SASEGT come from the germline V gene. V lost 1 base and J lost 0, with 5 bases in between. The CDR3 loop spans 14 amino acids. The CDR3 reads CASSEDTSTDTQYF. DNA for the CDR3: TGTGCCAGCAGTGAAGACACAAGCACAGATACGCAGTATTTT.

This clonotype was observed at least ten times. The chain recombines TRBV7-9 with TRBJ2-7, with no clear D. Trimming cost V 2 bases and J 0 bases, with 8 bases left between them. Germline V CDR1 and CDR2: SEHNR, FQNEAQ (reference sequence). This CDR3 contains 14 residues. CDR3 protein: CASSLLDNSYEQYF. As DNA, the CDR3 is TGTGCCAGCAGCTTATTGGATAACTCCTACGAGCAGTACTTC.

V is TRBV6-1 and J is TRBJ2-3; unclear D gene. The CDR3 is 12 residues long. The germline CDR1 and CDR2 sequences are MNHNS and SASEGT. V lost 2 bases and J 11 bases, leaving 11 bases between the germline ends. In DNA, the CDR3 is TGTGCCAGCAGTGAATGGGTCAGACTGCAGTATTTT. Amino acid sequence: CASSEWVRLQYF.

This clonotype has ten or more counts. In DNA, the CDR3 is TGTGCCACCAGCACCAGACAGGGGCCCAATCAGCCCCAGCATTTT. It is translated as CATSTRQGPNQPQHF. The chain employs TRBV15 and TRBJ1-5; TRBD1 matches 8 bases. Germline lookup yields CDR1 LNHNV and CDR2 YYDKDF (reference sequence). With V trimmed by 4 bases and J by 3 bases, 5 bases remained unmatched. This CDR3 is built from 15 residues.

This sequence joins TRBV5-1 and TRBJ2-3; D may be TRBD2 (5 bases). V lost 4 bases and J 3 bases, leaving 15 bases between the germline ends. The CDR3 has 15 amino acids. Germline assignment: CDR1 SGHRS and CDR2 YFSETQ. The DNA of the CDR3 is TGCGCCAGCAGCCCGGACTCGGCAATAACAGATACGCAGTATTTT. This gives the protein CASSPDSAITDTQYF.

Many counts were recorded for this clonotype. The CDR3 nucleotides read TGTGCCACCAGTCCCACTAGCGGATTCCAAGAGACCCAGTACTTC. This codes for CATSPTSGFQETQYF. The rearrangement links TRBV24-1 to TRBJ2-5, with 8 bases matching TRBD2. Trimming at V came to 6 bases and at J to 1 base, leaving 6 bases not matched to a gene. CDR1 and CDR2 from the germline V gene are KGHDR and SFDVKD. The CDR3 length is 15 residues.

The genes are TRBV27 and TRBJ2-7, with 10 bases fitting TRBD2. V was clipped by 4 bases and J by 7 bases; unmatched bases: 13. CDR3 length equals 16 residues. The germline V gene has CDR1 MNHEY and CDR2 SMNVEV (reference sequence). CDR3 in amino acids: CASSSVPGLAFTEQYF. DNA for the CDR3: TGTGCCAGCAGTTCGGTACCGGGACTAGCGTTTACTGAGCAGTACTTC.

V is TRBV6-2 or TRBV6-3 and J is TRBJ2-1; D call uncertain. The V end was cut by 0 bases, the J end by 13 bases, with 13 bases between. The CDR3 is made up of 13 amino acids. The germline CDR1 and CDR2 sequences are MNHEY and SVGEGT. The CDR3 is CASSYSYILEQFF. In DNA form, the CDR3 reads TGTGCCAGCAGTTACTCTTACATCTTGGAACAGTTCTTC.

The rearrangement links TRBV20-1 to TRBJ2-7, with 8 bases that match TRBD2. CDR1 is DFQATT, CDR2 SNEGSKA, per germline (reference sequence). Losses at the gene ends were 2 bases for V and 3 bases for J; bases not matched to a gene: 3. The CDR3 consists of 13 residues. CDR3 in amino acids: CSARFTSGYEQYF. The CDR3 DNA reads TGCAGTGCTAGATTCACTAGCGGCTACGAGCAGTACTTC.

This clonotype has just a few counts. J is TRBJ1-3 and V is TRBV6-2 or TRBV6-3, with TRBD1 matching over 9 bases. CDR3 length: 18 amino acids. Unmatched junction bases numbered 11, after V lost 5 bases and J lost 0 bases. The germline CDR1 and CDR2 sequences are MNHEY and SVGEGT. Written as DNA, the CDR3 is TGTGCCAGCAGTCCACTAGGGCAGGGACAGGGCTCTGGAAACACCATATATTTT. As protein: CASSPLGQGQGSGNTIYF.

The chain recombines TRBV6-2 or TRBV6-3 with TRBJ1-5, with D possibly TRBD1 on 5 matching bases. The CDR3 loop spans 14 amino acids. Germline CDR1 and CDR2: MNHEY and SVGEGT. Deletions cut 4 bases from V and 4 bases from J, with 11 bases between. The DNA for the CDR3 is TGTGCCAGCAGTTTGGGACGGAGAAATCAGCCCCAGCATTTT. It translates to CASSLGRRNQPQHF.